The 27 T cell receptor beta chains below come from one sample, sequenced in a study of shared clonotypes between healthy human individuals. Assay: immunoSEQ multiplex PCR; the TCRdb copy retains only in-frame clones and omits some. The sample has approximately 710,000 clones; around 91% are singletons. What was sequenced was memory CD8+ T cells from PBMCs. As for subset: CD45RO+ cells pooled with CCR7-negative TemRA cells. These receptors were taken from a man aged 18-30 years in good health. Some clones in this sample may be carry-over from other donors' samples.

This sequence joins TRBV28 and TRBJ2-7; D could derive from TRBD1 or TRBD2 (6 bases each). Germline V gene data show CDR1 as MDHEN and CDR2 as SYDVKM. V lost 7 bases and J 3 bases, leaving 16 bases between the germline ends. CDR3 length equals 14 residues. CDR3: CASTGAGDNYEQYF. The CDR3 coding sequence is TGTGCCAGCACGGGGGCCGGGGACAACTACGAGCAGTACTTC.

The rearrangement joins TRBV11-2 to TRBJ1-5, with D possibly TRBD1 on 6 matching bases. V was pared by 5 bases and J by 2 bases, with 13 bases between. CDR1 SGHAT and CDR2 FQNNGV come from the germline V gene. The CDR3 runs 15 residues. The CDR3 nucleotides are TGTGCCAGCAGCAGTAGGGGGTTCGGCAATCAGCCCCAGCATTTT. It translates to CASSSRGFGNQPQHF. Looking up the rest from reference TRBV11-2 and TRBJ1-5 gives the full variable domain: EAGVAQSPRYKIIEKRQSVAFWCNPISGHATLYWYQQILGQGPKLLIQFQNNGVVDDSQLPKDRFSAERLKGVDSTLKIQPAKLEDSAVYLCASSSRGFGNQPQHFGDGTRLSIL.

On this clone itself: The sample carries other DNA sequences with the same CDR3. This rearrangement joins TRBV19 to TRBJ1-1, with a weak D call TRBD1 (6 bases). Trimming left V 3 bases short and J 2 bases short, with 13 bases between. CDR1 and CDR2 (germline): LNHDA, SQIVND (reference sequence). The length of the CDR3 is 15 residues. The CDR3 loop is CASSMDGQLNTEAFF. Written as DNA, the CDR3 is TGTGCCAGTAGTATGGATGGACAGCTAAACACTGAAGCTTTCTTT.

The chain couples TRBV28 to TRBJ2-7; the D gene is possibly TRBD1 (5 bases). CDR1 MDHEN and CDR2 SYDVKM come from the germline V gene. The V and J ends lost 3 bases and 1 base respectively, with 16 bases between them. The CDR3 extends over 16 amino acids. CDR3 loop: CASSFSLQGFSYEQYF. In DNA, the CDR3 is TGTGCCAGCAGTTTTAGTTTGCAGGGCTTTTCCTACGAGCAGTACTTC.

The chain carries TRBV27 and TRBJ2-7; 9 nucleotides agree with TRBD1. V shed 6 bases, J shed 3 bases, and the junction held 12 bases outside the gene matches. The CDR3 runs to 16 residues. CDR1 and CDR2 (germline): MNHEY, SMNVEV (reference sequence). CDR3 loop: CASSHPPGQGIYEQYF. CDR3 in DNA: TGTGCCAGCAGCCACCCTCCGGGACAGGGAATCTACGAGCAGTACTTC.

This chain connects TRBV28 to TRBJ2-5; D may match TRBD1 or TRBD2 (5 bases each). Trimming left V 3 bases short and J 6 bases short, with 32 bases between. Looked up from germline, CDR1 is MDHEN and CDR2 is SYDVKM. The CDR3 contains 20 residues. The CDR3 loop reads CASSFPFPQSGTEIGKTQYF. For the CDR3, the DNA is TGTGCCAGCAGTTTCCCCTTTCCCCAATCCGGGACGGAGATAGGGAAGACCCAGTACTTC.

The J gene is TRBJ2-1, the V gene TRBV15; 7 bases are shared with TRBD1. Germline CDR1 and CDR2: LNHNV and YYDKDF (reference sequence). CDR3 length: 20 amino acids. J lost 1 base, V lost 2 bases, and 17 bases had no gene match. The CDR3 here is CATSRTQGFLNRGSYNEQFF. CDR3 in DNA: TGTGCCACCAGCAGAACTCAGGGATTTTTGAACAGGGGATCCTACAATGAGCAGTTCTTC.

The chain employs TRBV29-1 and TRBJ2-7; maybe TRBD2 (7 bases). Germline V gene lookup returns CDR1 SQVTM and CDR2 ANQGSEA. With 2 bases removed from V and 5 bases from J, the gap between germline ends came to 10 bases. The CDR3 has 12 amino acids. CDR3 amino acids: CSVESGGHEQYF. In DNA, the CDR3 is TGCAGCGTTGAATCGGGGGGCCACGAGCAGTACTTC.

This CDR3 is CSALIPTGAYEQYF. For the CDR3, the DNA is TGCAGCGCCCTCATACCGACAGGGGCCTACGAGCAGTACTTC. The V and J genes are TRBV29-1 and TRBJ2-7; TRBD1 matches 8 bases. The CDR3 sequence is 14 residues long. The V and J ends lost 7 bases and 2 bases, in that order; junction bases with no gene match: 10. Germline V gene sequence: CDR1 SQVTM, CDR2 ANQGSEA.

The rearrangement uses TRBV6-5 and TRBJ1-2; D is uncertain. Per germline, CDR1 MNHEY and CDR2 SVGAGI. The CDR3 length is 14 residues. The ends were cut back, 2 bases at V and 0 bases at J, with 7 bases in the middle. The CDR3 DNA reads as TGTGCCAGCAGTTACAACCAGGCTAACTATGGCTACACCTTC. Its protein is CASSYNQANYGYTF.

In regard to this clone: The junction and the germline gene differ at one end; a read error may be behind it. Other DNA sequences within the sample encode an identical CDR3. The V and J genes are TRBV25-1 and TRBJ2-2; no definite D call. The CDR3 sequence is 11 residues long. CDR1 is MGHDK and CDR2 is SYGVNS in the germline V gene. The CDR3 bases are TGCGCCAGCAGTTTTTCCGGGGAGCTGTTTTTT. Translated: CASSFSGELFF.

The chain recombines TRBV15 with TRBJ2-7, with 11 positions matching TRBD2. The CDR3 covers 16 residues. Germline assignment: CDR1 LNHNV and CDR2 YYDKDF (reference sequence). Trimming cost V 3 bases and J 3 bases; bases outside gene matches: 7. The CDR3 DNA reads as TGTGCCACCAGCAGCAATATCGGACTAGCGGGCTACGAGCAGTACTTC. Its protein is CATSSNIGLAGYEQYF.

CDR3 nucleotides: TGTGCCAGCAGCCAAGGGACTACAGGTGAGCAGTTCTTC. Amino acid sequence: CASSQGTTGEQFF. The J gene is TRBJ2-1, the V gene TRBV11-2; 7 bases map to TRBD2. The CDR3 runs 13 residues. The V gene's germline CDR1 is SGHAT and CDR2 FQNNGV. With 5 bases clipped from V and 9 bases from J, the junction kept 7 bases outside the gene matches. The full variable domain, its missing parts supplied by reference TRBV11-2 and TRBJ2-1, is EAGVAQSPRYKIIEKRQSVAFWCNPISGHATLYWYQQILGQGPKLLIQFQNNGVVDDSQLPKDRFSAERLKGVDSTLKIQPAKLEDSAVYLCASSQGTTGEQFFGPGTRLTVL.

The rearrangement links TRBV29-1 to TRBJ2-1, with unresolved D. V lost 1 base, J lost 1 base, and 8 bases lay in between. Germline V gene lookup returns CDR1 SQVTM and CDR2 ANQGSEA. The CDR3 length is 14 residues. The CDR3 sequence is CSVEGLESYNEQFF. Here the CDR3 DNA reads TGCAGCGTTGAAGGGCTAGAGTCCTACAATGAGCAGTTCTTC.

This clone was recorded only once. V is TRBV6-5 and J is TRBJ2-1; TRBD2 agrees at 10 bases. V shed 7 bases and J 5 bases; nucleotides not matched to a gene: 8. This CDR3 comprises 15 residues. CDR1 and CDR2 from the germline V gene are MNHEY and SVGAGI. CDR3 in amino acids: CASKHSGRIDNEQFF. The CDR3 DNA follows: TGTGCCAGCAAACATAGCGGGAGGATAGACAATGAGCAGTTCTTC.

The CDR3 DNA reads as TGTGCCAGCAGCCCATATCCCGGGCAGTTTGACGAGCAGTACTTC. Its translation is CASSPYPGQFDEQYF. V gene TRBV7-3 combines with J gene TRBJ2-7; D is ambiguous. In germline, CDR1 is SGHTA, CDR2 FQGTGA. The CDR3 has 15 amino acids. V gave up 5 bases and J gave up 5 bases, with 19 bases separating them.

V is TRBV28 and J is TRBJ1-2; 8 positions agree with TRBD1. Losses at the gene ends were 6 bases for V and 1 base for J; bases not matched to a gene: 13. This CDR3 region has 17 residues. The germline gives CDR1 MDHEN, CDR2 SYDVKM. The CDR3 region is CASSTLFEQGVNYGYTF. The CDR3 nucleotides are TGTGCCAGCAGCACACTCTTTGAACAGGGGGTTAACTATGGCTACACCTTC.

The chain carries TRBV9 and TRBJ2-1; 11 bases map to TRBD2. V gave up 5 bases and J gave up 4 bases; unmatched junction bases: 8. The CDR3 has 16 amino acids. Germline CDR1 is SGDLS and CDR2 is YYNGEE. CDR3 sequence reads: CASRPPGTSGYNEQFF. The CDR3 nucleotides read TGTGCCAGCAGACCGCCCGGGACTAGCGGATACAATGAGCAGTTCTTC.

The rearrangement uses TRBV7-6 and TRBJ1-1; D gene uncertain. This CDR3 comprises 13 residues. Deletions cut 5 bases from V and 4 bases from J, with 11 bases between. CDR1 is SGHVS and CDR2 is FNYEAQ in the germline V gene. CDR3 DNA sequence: TGTGCCAGCAGCCTATCGGACTCCACTGAAGCTTTCTTT. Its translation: CASSLSDSTEAFF.

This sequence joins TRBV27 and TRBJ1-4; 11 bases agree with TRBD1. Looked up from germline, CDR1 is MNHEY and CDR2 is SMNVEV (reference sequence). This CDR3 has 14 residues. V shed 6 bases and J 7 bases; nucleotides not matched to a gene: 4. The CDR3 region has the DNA TGTGCCAGCAGGGGGACAGGGGGTAGTGAAAAACTGTTTTTT. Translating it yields CASRGTGGSEKLFF.

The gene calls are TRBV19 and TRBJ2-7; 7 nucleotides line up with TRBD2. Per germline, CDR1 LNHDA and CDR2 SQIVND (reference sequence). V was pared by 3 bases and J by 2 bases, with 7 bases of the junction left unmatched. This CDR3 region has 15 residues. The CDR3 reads CASSIFGGGAYEQYF. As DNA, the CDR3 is TGTGCCAGTAGTATTTTCGGCGGGGGTGCCTACGAGCAGTACTTC. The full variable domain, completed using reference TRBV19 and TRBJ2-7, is DGGITQSPKYLFRKEGQNVTLSCEQNLNHDAMYWYRQDPGQGLRLIYYSQIVNDFQKGDIAEGYSVSREKKESFPLTVTSAQKNPTAFYLCASSIFGGGAYEQYFGPGTRLTVT.

This chain's CDR3 is CASSFAHRGHEQYF. The CDR3 DNA sequence: TGTGCCAGCAGTTTCGCTCACAGGGGTCACGAGCAGTACTTC. This chain joins TRBV28 and TRBJ2-7; 7 bases map to TRBD1. This CDR3 has 14 residues. Looked up from germline, CDR1 is MDHEN and CDR2 is SYDVKM. The V gene end was trimmed by 3 bases and the J gene end by 5 bases; junction bases not matched to a gene: 7.

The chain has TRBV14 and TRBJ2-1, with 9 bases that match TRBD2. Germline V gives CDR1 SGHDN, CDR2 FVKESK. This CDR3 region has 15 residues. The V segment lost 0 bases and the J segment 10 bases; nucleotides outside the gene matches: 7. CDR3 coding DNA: TGTGCCAGCAGCCAAGATACTAGCGGGTATGGCGAGCAGTTCTTC. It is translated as CASSQDTSGYGEQFF.

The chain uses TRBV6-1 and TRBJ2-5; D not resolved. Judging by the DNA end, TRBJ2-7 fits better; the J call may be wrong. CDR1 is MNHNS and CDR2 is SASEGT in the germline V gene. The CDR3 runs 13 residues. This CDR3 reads CASSGTNYYEQYF. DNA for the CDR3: TGTGCCAGCAGTGGGACCAATTACTACGAGCAGTACTTC.

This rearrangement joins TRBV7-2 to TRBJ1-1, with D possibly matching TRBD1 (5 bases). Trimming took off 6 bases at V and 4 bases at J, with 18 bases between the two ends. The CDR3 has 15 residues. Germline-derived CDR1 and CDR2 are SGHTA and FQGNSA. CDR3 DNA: TGTGCCAGCAGAGGTTTCGGGGACCGGAGCACTGAAGCTTTCTTT. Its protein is CASRGFGDRSTEAFF.

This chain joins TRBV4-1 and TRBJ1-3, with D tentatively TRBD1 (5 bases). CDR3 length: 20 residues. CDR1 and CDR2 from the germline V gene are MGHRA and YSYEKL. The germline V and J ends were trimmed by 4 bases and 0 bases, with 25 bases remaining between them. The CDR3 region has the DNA TGCGCCAGCAGCCCCAAAGAATTATTTCAGGGATATTTCTCTGGAAACACCATATATTTT. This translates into CASSPKELFQGYFSGNTIYF.

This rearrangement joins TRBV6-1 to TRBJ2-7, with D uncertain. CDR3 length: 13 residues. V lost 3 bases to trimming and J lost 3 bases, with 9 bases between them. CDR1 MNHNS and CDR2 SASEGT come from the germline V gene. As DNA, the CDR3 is TGTGCCAGCAGTGAGAACAGCTACTACGAGCAGTACTTC. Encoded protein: CASSENSYYEQYF.